This T cell receptor beta chain came from a study of blood T cell repertoires in COVID-19. This clone was picked up one time. The length of the CDR3 is 16 residues. The ends lost 6 bases at V and 2 bases at J; junction bases unmatched: 12. CDR1 and CDR2 (germline): SGHTS, YDEGEE. Only in-frame clones appear in the TCRdb table, and some are missing; sequencing was by immunoSEQ multiplex PCR. The data show fewer than 200,000 clones, with approximately 79% seen just once and more than 5.5% held by the top ten. The sample comprised PBMCs or T cells enriched from blood (not recorded which). V and J are TRBV5-8 and TRBJ1-1; 8 nucleotides match TRBD1. The sequence was collected from a man aged 45-65 years who had recovered from COVID-19. CDR3 nucleotides: TGTGCCAGCATACGAGGGCAGGGGGCCTTTAACACTGAAGCTTTCTTT. This sequence encodes CASIRGQGAFNTEAFF.